This TCR beta chain was obtained from a study of CD8 T cells in ankylosing spondylitis. Study results and caveats: Fewer than 10 highly homologous variants formed a TCR beta motif that appeared characteristic of ankylosing spondylitis blood. Matched ankylosing spondylitis synovial fluid reportedly showed significant enrichment of disease-linked clones.

This clonotype was counted between two and nine times. Its antigen remains unidentified. TCRdb fed the 5' RACE reads into MiXCR, producing one record per CDR3 protein. The data show over 400,000 distinct CDR3 sequences, roughly 26% seen once. This clonotype originated in a male donor with ankylosing spondylitis. Input material: blood, either unsorted or a sorted T cell fraction (not recorded which).

The CDR3 loop reads CASSPKVSSDGPNEQFF. The CDR3 bases are TGTGCCAGCAGTCCAAAAGTCTCGTCTGACGGACCCAATGAGCAGTTCTTC. The V and J genes are TRBV6-1 and TRBJ2-1; D uncertain. The germline V gene encodes CDR1 MNHNS and CDR2 SASEGT. This CDR3 spans 17 amino acids. V lost 5 bases and J 6 bases, leaving 23 bases between the germline ends.